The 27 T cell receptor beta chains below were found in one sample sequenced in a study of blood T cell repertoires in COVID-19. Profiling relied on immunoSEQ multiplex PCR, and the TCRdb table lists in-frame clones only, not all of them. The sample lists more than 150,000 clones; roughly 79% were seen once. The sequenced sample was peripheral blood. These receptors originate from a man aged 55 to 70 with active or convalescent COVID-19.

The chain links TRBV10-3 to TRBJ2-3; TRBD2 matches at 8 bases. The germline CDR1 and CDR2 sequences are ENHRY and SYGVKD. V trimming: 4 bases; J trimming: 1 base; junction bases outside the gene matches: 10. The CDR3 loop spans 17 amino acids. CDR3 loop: CAISALTSGKGTDTQYF. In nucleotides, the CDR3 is TGTGCCATCAGTGCTCTTACTAGCGGAAAGGGCACAGATACGCAGTATTTT.

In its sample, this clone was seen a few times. CDR3 in DNA: TGTGCCAGCAGCCATCAGGGTCCAGGGGCGTTGCAGTACTTC. Amino acid sequence: CASSHQGPGALQYF. V is TRBV5-4 and J is TRBJ2-5; maybe TRBD1 (6 bases). Germline V gene lookup returns CDR1 SGHNT and CDR2 YYREEE (reference sequence). V was clipped by 4 bases and J by 11 bases, with 21 bases between them. The length of the CDR3 is 14 residues.

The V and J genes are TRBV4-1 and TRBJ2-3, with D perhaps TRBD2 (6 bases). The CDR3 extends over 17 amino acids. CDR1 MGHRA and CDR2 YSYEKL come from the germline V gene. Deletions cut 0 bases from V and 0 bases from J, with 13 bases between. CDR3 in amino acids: CASSQDRGTFSTDTQYF. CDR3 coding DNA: TGCGCCAGCAGCCAAGATCGCGGGACCTTTAGCACAGATACGCAGTATTTT.

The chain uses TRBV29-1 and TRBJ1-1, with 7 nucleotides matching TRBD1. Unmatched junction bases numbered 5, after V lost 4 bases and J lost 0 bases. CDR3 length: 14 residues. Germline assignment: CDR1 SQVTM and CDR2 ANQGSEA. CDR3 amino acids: CSVAGTALNTEAFF. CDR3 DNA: TGCAGCGTTGCCGGGACAGCCTTGAACACTGAAGCTTTCTTT.

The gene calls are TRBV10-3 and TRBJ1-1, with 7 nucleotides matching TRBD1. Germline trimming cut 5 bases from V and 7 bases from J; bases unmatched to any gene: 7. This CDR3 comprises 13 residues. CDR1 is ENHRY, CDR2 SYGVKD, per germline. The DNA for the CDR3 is TGTGCCATCAGTCGCCAACAGGGGATTGAAGCTTTCTTT. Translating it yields CAISRQQGIEAFF.

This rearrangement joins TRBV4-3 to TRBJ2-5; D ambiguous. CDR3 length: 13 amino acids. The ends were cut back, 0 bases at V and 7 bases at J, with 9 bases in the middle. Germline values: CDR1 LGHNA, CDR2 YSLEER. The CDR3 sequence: CASSQDPLGTQYF. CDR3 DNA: TGCGCCAGCAGCCAAGACCCCCTAGGGACCCAGTACTTC.

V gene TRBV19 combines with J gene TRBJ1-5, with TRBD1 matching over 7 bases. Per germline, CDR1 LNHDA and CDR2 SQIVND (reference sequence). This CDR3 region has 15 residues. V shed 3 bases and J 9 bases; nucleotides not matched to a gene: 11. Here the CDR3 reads CASSIDRDRVLPQHF. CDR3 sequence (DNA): TGTGCCAGTAGTATCGACAGGGACCGTGTTTTGCCCCAGCATTTT.

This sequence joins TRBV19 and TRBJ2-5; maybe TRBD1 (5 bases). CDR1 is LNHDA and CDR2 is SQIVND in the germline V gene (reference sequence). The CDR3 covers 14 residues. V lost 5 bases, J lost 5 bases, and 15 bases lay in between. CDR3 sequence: CASSLSRGRETQYF. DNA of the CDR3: TGTGCCAGTAGTCTTTCAAGGGGCCGGGAGACCCAGTACTTC. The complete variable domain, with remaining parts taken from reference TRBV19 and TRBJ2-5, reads DGGITQSPKYLFRKEGQNVTLSCEQNLNHDAMYWYRQDPGQGLRLIYYSQIVNDFQKGDIAEGYSVSREKKESFPLTVTSAQKNPTAFYLCASSLSRGRETQYFGPGTRLLVL.

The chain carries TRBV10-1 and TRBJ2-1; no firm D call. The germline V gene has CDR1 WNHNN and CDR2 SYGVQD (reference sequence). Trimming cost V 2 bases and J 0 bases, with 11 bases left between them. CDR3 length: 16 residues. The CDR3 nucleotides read TGCGCCAGCAGTGAGCGAAAGACACGCTCCTACAATGAGCAGTTCTTC. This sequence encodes CASSERKTRSYNEQFF.

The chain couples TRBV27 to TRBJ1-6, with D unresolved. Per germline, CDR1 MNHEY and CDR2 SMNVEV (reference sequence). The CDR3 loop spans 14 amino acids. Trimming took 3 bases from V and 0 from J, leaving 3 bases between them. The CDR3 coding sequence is TGTGCCAGCAGTTTTAGCTCCTATAATTCACCCCTCCACTTT. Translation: CASSFSSYNSPLHF.

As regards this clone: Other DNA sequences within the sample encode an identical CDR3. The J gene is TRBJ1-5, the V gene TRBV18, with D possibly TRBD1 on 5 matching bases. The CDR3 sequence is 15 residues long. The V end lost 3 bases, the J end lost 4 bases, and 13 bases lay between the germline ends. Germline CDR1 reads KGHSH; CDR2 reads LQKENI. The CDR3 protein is CASSPGAGGNQPQHF. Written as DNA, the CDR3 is TGTGCCAGCTCACCCGGCGCTGGGGGGAATCAGCCCCAGCATTTT.

This CDR3 is CASRPGTGGIQPQHF. In DNA form, the CDR3 reads TGTGCCAGCAGGCCCGGGACAGGGGGCATTCAGCCCCAGCATTTT. The chain is built from TRBV6-5 and TRBJ1-5; 12 positions agree with TRBD1. Trimming removed 6 bases from V and 6 bases from J; junction bases left unmatched: 6. This CDR3 is built from 15 residues. The V gene's germline CDR1 is MNHEY and CDR2 SVGAGI.

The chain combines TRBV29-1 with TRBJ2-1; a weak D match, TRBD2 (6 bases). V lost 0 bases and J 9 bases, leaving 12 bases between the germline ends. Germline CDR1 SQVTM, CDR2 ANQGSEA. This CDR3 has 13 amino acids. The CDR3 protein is CSVEDGTFGEQFF. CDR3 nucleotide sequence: TGCAGCGTTGAAGACGGGACTTTCGGTGAGCAGTTCTTC.

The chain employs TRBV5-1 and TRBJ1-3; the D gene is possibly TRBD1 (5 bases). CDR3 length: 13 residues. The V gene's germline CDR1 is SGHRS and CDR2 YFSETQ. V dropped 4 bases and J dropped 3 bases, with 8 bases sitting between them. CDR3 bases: TGCGCCAGCAGCCGGGGGGTTGGAAACACCATATATTTT. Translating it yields CASSRGVGNTIYF.

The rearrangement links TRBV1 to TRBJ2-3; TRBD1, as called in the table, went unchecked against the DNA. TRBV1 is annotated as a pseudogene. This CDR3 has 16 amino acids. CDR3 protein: CTSSQDWKGGTDTQYF. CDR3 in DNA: TGCACCAGCAGCCAAGATTGGAAGGGGGGCACAGATACGCAGTATTTT.

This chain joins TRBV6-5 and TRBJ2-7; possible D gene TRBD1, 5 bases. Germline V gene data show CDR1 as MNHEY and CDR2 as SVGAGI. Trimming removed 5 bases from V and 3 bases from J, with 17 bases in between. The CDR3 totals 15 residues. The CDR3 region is CASSRGISPGYEQYF. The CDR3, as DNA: TGTGCCAGCAGTAGGGGAATTAGCCCGGGCTACGAGCAGTACTTC.

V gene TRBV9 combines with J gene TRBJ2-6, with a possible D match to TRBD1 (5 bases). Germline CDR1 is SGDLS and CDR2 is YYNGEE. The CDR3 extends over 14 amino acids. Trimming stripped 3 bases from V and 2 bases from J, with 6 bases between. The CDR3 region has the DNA TGTGCCAGCAGCGGCAGGGCTGGGGCCAACGTCCTGACTTTC. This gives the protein CASSGRAGANVLTF.

Here the CDR3 DNA reads TGTGCCAGCAGTTCAGGACAGGGATGGGATGAGCAGTTCTTC. Amino acids: CASSSGQGWDEQFF. The gene calls are TRBV28 and TRBJ2-1, with TRBD1 matching over 8 bases. V lost 4 bases to trimming and J lost 8 bases; unmatched junction nucleotides: 7. Germline V CDR1 and CDR2: MDHEN, SYDVKM. This CDR3 comprises 14 residues.

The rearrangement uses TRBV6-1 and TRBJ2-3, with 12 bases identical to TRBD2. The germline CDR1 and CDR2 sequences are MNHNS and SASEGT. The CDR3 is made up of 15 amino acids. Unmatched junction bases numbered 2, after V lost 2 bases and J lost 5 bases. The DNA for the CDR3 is TGTGCCAGCAGTGAACTAGCGGGAGGGCGAGATACGCAGTATTTT. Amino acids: CASSELAGGRDTQYF.

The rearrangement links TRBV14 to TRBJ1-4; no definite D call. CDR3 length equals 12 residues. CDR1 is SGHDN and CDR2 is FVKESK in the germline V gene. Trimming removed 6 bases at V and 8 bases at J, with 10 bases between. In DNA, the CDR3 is TGTGCCAGCAGGGGCCACGAGGAAAAACTGTTTTTT. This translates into CASRGHEEKLFF.

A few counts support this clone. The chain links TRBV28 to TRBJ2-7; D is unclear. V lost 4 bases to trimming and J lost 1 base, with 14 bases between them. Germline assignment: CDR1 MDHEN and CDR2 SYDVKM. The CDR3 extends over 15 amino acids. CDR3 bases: TGTGCCAGCAGTTCGCTGGCCCAAAAGTCCTACGAGCAGTACTTC. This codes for CASSSLAQKSYEQYF.

The CDR3 coding sequence is TGCGCCAGCAGTTCTCGGACAGGGGGGAAGTCTGGGGCCAACGTCCTGACTTTC. Protein: CASSSRTGGKSGANVLTF. The rearrangement uses TRBV23-1 and TRBJ2-6; TRBD1 agrees at 10 bases. TRBV23-1 carries the ORF label, with uncertain function. Trimming cost V 5 bases and J 1 base; bases outside gene matches: 8. The CDR3 has 18 residues.

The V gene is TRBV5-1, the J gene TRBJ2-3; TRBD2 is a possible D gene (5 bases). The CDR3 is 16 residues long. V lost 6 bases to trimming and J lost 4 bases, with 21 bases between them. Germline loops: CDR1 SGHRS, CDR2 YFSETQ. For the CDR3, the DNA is TGCGCCAGCAAAATGGATCCCTCGGGATTTGCAGATACGCAGTATTTT. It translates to CASKMDPSGFADTQYF.

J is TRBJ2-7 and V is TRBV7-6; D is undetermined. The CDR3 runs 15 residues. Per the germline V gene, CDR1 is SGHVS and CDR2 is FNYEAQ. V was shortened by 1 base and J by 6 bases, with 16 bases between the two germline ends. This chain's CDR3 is CASSLGRSPPPEQYF. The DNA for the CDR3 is TGTGCCAGCAGCTTAGGGCGGAGCCCCCCTCCCGAGCAGTACTTC. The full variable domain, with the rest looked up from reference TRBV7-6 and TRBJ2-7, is GAGVSQSPRYKVTKRGQDVALRCDPISGHVSLYWYRQALGQGPEFLTYFNYEAQQDKSGLPNDRFSAERPEGSISTLTIQRTEQRDSAMYRCASSLGRSPPPEQYFGPGTRLTVT.

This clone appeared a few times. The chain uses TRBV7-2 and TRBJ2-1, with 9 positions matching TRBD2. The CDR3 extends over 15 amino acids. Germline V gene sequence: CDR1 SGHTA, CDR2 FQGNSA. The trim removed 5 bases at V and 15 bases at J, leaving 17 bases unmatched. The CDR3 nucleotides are TGTGCCAGCAGCGGCAGACTAGCGGACAGTCCTCCTTGGTTCTTC. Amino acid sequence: CASSGRLADSPPWFF.

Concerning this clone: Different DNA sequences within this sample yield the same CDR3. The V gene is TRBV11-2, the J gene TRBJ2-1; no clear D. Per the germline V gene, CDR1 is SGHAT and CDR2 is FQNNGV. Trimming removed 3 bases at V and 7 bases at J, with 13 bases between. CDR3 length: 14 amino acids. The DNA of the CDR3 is TGTGCCAGCAGCTTCCTCGAGCGAGGTAATGAGCAGTTCTTC. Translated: CASSFLERGNEQFF.

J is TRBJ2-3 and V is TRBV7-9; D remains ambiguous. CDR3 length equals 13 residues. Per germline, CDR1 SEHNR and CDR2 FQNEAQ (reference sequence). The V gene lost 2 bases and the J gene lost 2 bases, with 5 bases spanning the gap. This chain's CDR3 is CASSLPPTDTQYF. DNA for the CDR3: TGTGCCAGCAGCTTACCTCCCACAGATACGCAGTATTTT.